The subject of this entry is one T cell receptor beta chain. As yet, its antigen is unknown. These data belong to a study of T cell responses to AZD1222 COVID-19 vaccine. Whole-study findings and limits: At baseline, just a handful of AZD1222 recipients tested seropositive.

There are 14 residues in the CDR3. CDR1 SQVTM and CDR2 ANQGSEA come from the germline V gene. V was trimmed by 3 bases and J by 1 base, leaving 12 bases between them. TCRdb keeps only in-frame clones here, not all; method: immunoSEQ multiplex PCR. This sample has 180,000 or so clones, with about 90% found just once. This clonotype originated in an adult in good health. The V gene is TRBV29-1, the J gene TRBJ1-1; D might be TRBD1 (5 bases). Specimen: peripheral blood, collected on day 0 of AZD1222 vaccination. Here the CDR3 reads CSVDQGLGNTEAFF. Here the CDR3 DNA reads TGCAGCGTTGACCAGGGATTGGGGAACACTGAAGCTTTCTTT.